This T cell receptor beta chain was found in a study of blood T cell repertoires in COVID-19. Study summary: Both acute and convalescent COVID-19 samples were obtained from the United States, Italy and Spain. Sources were T cells, B-cell-depleted T cells, or PBMCs; the material itself was cDNA or gDNA.

Per the authors' pipeline: Amplifying reference gene primers gave estimates of nucleated cell counts. The data were produced by immunoSEQ multiplex PCR, yet TCRdb's version contains in-frame clones alone and is incomplete. That table supplies the V and J calls and clone size; D and trimming were determined from the DNA. This sample has over 25,000 clones, with 90% to 95% found just once. Trimming shortened V by 0 bases and J by 7 bases, and 7 bases separated the two germline ends. CDR1 and CDR2 (germline): GTSNPN, SVGIG (reference sequence). The CDR3 covers 13 residues. Sample: peripheral blood. This receptor was taken from a human donor with active COVID-19. The donor label of this sample is uncertain. The rearrangement joins TRBV30 to TRBJ1-6; D remains ambiguous. Here the CDR3 reads CAWSVPGNSPLHF. DNA of the CDR3: TGTGCCTGGAGTGTCCCGGGGAATTCACCCCTCCACTTT.